This T cell receptor beta chain was obtained from a study of radiation and T cells in renal cell carcinoma. CDR1 and CDR2 from the germline V gene are SGHRS and YFSETQ. Trimming pared 4 bases from V and 2 bases from J, leaving 12 bases between. The CDR3 extends over 14 amino acids. Clones were sequenced by immunoSEQ multiplex PCR, and TCRdb holds only the in-frame ones, with some missing. The top ten clones hold roughly 5.9% of a sample with 100,000 to 150,000 clones, about 81% of them seen once. Time point described: blood 2 weeks post-SBRT. Treatment of the sample: 15 Gy SBRT to primary tumor, nephrectomy 4 weeks later. Radiation-treated patients gave blood at baseline, week 2 and week 4.

This sequence originates from a man in his fifties with renal cell carcinoma. The specimen comprised blood, sampled from a patient whose treatment included radiotherapy and nephrectomy. The J gene is TRBJ2-5, the V gene TRBV5-1, with D perhaps given as TRBD1 or TRBD2 (5 bases each). As DNA, the CDR3 is TGCGCCAGCAGCATCCGGGACCAACAAGAGACCCAGTACTTC. It encodes CASSIRDQQETQYF.